The rows below give T cell receptor beta chains drawn from one sample of a study of blood T cells in healthy people across ages. MiXCR, run by TCRdb on the 5' RACE reads, gives a single entry per CDR3 protein. The sample has about 970,000 distinct CDR3 sequences; roughly 47% are singletons. Sequenced material: blood. The receptors were sampled from a woman aged 55-69 years in good health. CDR3s include the opening cysteine and the closing phenylalanine or tryptophan. D genes are given only for firm matches. The size field is filled for only some rows; it gives once, few, many or a size class.

size,J,V,D,length,CDR3,DNA
NA,TRBJ2-3,TRBV15,TRBD2,17,CATSRVPLAGVADTQYF,TGTGCCACCAGCAGAGTCCCTCTAGCGGGAGTCGCAGATACGCAGTATTTT
few,TRBJ2-7,TRBV12-3/TRBV12-4,TRBD2,17,CASSLRTSGSLSYEQYF,TGTGCCAGCAGTTTACGGACTAGCGGGAGTTTATCCTACGAGCAGTACTTC
NA,TRBJ2-1,TRBV5-1,NA,14,CASSLEGAYNEQFF,TGCGCCAGCAGCTTGGAAGGAGCCTACAATGAGCAGTTCTTC
NA,TRBJ2-7,TRBV6-5,TRBD2,17,CASSYQPTSGIYYEQYF,TGTGCCAGCAGTTACCAGCCGACTAGCGGGATTTACTACGAGCAGTACTTC
NA,TRBJ2-5,TRBV20-1,TRBD2,15,CSARGLAGGEETQYF,TGTAGTGCTAGGGGACTAGCGGGGGGTGAGGAGACCCAGTACTTC
NA,TRBJ2-1,TRBV30,NA,15,CAWSATRLGGSEQFF,TGTGCCTGGAGTGCTACTCGACTAGGGGGGAGTGAGCAGTTCTTC
NA,TRBJ2-7,TRBV20-1,NA,14,CSARDLGTDYEQYF,TGCAGTGCTAGAGATCTAGGGACGGACTACGAGCAGTACTTC
few,TRBJ2-3,TRBV20-1,TRBD2,16,CSASGARTRFPDTQYF,TGCAGTGCTAGTGGAGCAAGGACTAGATTTCCCGATACGCAGTATTTT
NA,TRBJ2-7,TRBV6-2/TRBV6-3,TRBD2,16,CASSYYPGSGSHEQYF,TGTGCCAGCAGTTACTACCCGGGTAGCGGGAGCCACGAGCAGTACTTC
NA,TRBJ2-7,TRBV28,NA,15,CASRGLDEVAHEQYF,TGTGCCAGCAGGGGCCTGGACGAAGTCGCCCACGAGCAGTACTTC
NA,TRBJ2-5,TRBV5-1,TRBD1,13,CASYPYRGETQYF,TGCGCCAGCTACCCGTACAGGGGCGAGACCCAGTACTTC
NA,TRBJ1-2,TRBV4-3,TRBD1,13,CASSHDRDPSYTF,TGCGCCAGCAGCCACGACAGGGATCCCAGCTACACCTTC
NA,TRBJ2-7,TRBV9,TRBD2,15,CASSVGGLAGPEQYF,TGTGCCAGCAGCGTAGGGGGACTAGCGGGACCCGAGCAGTACTTC
NA,TRBJ1-2,TRBV30,TRBD1,15,CAWSVPGTGGYGYTF,TGTGCCTGGAGTGTACCCGGGACAGGGGGATATGGCTACACCTTC
NA,TRBJ1-5,TRBV20-1,TRBD1,17,CSARAPRQGRLGQPQHF,TGCAGTGCTAGAGCTCCGAGACAGGGAAGATTGGGTCAGCCCCAGCATTTT
NA,TRBJ2-1,TRBV5-1,TRBD2,16,CASSGGLAGLPNEQFF,TGCGCCAGCAGCGGTGGACTAGCGGGATTGCCTAATGAGCAGTTCTTC
NA,TRBJ2-1,TRBV2,NA,15,CASSAEEAGGPSQFF,TGTGCCAGCAGTGCCGAGGAAGCGGGCGGACCTTCGCAGTTCTTC
few,TRBJ2-5,TRBV4-2,NA,14,CASSREVVKETQYF,TGTGCCAGCAGCCGAGAGGTGGTAAAGGAGACCCAGTACTTC
NA,TRBJ2-7,TRBV5-1,TRBD2,18,CASSAGLAGAYSYNEQYF,TGCGCCAGCAGCGCGGGACTAGCGGGGGCCTATTCCTACAATGAGCAGTACTTC
few,TRBJ2-5,TRBV20-1,NA,14,CSAIWGEVQETQYF,TGCAGTGCTATCTGGGGAGAAGTACAAGAGACCCAGTACTTC
NA,TRBJ2-4,TRBV5-1,NA,14,CASSFGRWEDIQYF,TGCGCCAGCAGCTTCGGGAGATGGGAGGACATTCAGTACTTC
many,TRBJ2-3,TRBV21-1,NA,13,CASSKGPNYTQYF,TGTGCCAGCAGCAAAGGACCGAATTATACGCAGTATTTT
few,TRBJ2-7,TRBV11-2,NA,14,CASTIGDNPYEQYF,TGTGCCAGCACCATAGGGGACAATCCCTACGAGCAGTACTTC
NA,TRBJ2-1,TRBV28,NA,16,CASSLFGLPPYNEQFF,TGTGCCAGCAGTTTATTCGGACTACCTCCCTACAATGAGCAGTTCTTC
few,TRBJ2-1,TRBV14,TRBD2,16,CASSQEWLAGVYEQFF,TGTGCCAGCAGCCAAGAATGGCTAGCGGGAGTCTATGAGCAGTTCTTC
NA,TRBJ2-7,TRBV28,TRBD1,14,CASRGTGGLYEQYF,TGTGCCAGCAGGGGGACAGGGGGCCTTTACGAGCAGTACTTC
once,TRBJ1-5,TRBV20-1,NA,15,CSASREGLSNQPQHF,TGCAGTGCTAGCAGAGAGGGCCTTAGCAATCAGCCCCAGCATTTT
NA,TRBJ2-6,TRBV4-1,NA,18,CASSQAGQGGPGASVLTF,TGCGCCAGCAGCCAAGCTGGGCAGGGGGGTCCTGGGGCCAGCGTCCTGACTTTC
NA,TRBJ2-4,TRBV3-1,TRBD1,14,CASSGQGFKNIQYF,TGTGCCAGCAGCGGACAGGGTTTCAAAAACATTCAGTACTTC
few,TRBJ2-7,TRBV5-1,NA,14,CASSLVGAPYEQYF,TGCGCCAGCAGCTTGGTGGGGGCGCCCTACGAGCAGTACTTC
few,TRBJ1-6,TRBV20-1,NA,15,CSASDGGHRDSPLHF,TGCAGTGCTAGTGATGGCGGTCACCGGGATTCACCCCTCCACTTT
NA,TRBJ2-7,TRBV4-3,NA,19,CASSQGLGQSSTRSYEQYF,TGCGCCAGCAGCCAAGGGCTTGGACAGTCCAGTACACGGTCCTACGAGCAGTACTTC
many,TRBJ2-5,TRBV20-1,NA,15,CSADVTRGGGETQYF,TGCAGTGCCGATGTGACTAGAGGAGGAGGGGAGACCCAGTACTTC
NA,TRBJ2-7,TRBV7-9,TRBD1,15,CASSSGPGQGSEQYF,TGTGCCAGCAGCTCAGGCCCGGGACAGGGGTCCGAGCAGTACTTC
NA,TRBJ2-7,TRBV18,NA,14,CASSPTGRLYEQYF,TGTGCCAGCTCACCTACAGGGAGGCTCTACGAGCAGTACTTC
once,TRBJ1-4,TRBV20-1,NA,14,CSAPDRSPYEKLFF,TGCAGTGCCCCTGACCGGAGCCCCTATGAAAAACTGTTTTTT
NA,TRBJ2-3,TRBV4-1,TRBD1,17,CASSQNIGTGDADTQYF,TGCGCCAGCAGCCAAAATATAGGGACAGGGGATGCAGATACGCAGTATTTT
NA,TRBJ2-3,TRBV6-1,TRBD2,16,CASSETLSGGTDTQYF,TGTGCCAGCAGTGAAACCCTTAGCGGGGGCACAGATACGCAGTATTTT
few,TRBJ2-1,TRBV5-1,TRBD2,16,CASSLGRVSGRDEQFF,TGCGCCAGCAGCTTGGGACGGGTTAGCGGGAGAGATGAGCAGTTCTTC
NA,TRBJ2-7,TRBV7-8,TRBD2,16,CASSLGMRESTYEQYF,TGTGCCAGCAGCTTAGGTATGCGGGAGTCTACCTACGAGCAGTACTTC
NA,TRBJ2-7,TRBV27,NA,15,CASSLSGTMPNEQYF,TGTGCCAGCAGTTTATCTGGGACAATGCCAAACGAGCAGTACTTC
few,TRBJ1-2,TRBV4-3,NA,16,CASSQDPVGAGYGYTF,TGCGCCAGCAGCCAAGATCCTGTGGGGGCGGGCTATGGCTACACCTTC
once,TRBJ2-3,TRBV9,NA,15,CASSAREGRTDTQYF,TGTGCCAGCAGCGCACGAGAGGGCCGCACAGATACGCAGTATTTT
few,TRBJ2-7,TRBV20-1,TRBD2,15,CSAGSGTSGRYEQYF,TGCAGTGCTGGCTCGGGGACTAGCGGGAGGTACGAGCAGTACTTC
few,TRBJ2-1,TRBV2,TRBD2,16,CASSVLGGSSYNEQFF,TGTGCCAGCAGTGTACTCGGGGGGAGCTCCTACAATGAGCAGTTCTTC
NA,TRBJ2-5,TRBV5-4,NA,13,CASSFWSVETQYF,TGTGCCAGCAGCTTTTGGTCAGTGGAGACCCAGTACTTC
NA,TRBJ2-6,TRBV20-1,TRBD1,15,CSARKQGAGANVLTF,TGCAGTGCTAGAAAACAGGGGGCTGGGGCCAACGTCCTGACTTTC
NA,TRBJ2-1,TRBV20-1,NA,13,CSASANSRNEQFF,TGCAGTGCTAGTGCCAATTCCCGTAATGAGCAGTTCTTC
NA,TRBJ2-1,TRBV20-1,TRBD2,15,CSARPTSGELGEQFF,TGCAGTGCTAGACCGACTAGCGGGGAATTGGGTGAGCAGTTCTTC
NA,TRBJ2-1,TRBV2,NA,13,CASSAARNNEQFF,TGTGCCAGCAGTGCCGCCAGGAACAATGAGCAGTTCTTC
many,TRBJ2-1,TRBV5-1,TRBD2,14,CASSLGGRYNEQFF,TGTGCCAGCAGTTTGGGCGGGAGATACAATGAGCAGTTCTTC
many,TRBJ2-3,TRBV20-1,TRBD2,19,CSATGLAGGPVVLRDTQYF,TGCAGTGCTACAGGACTAGCGGGAGGGCCGGTGGTACTGCGGGATACGCAGTATTTT
NA,TRBJ2-5,TRBV20-1,TRBD2,16,CSARPLLAGGRETQYF,TGCAGTGCTAGACCCCTTCTGGCGGGAGGGAGAGAGACCCAGTACTTC